This T cell receptor (beta chain) was found in a study of beta chain features in type 1 diabetes. This clone was picked up a small number of times. Expressed TCRB transcripts were sequenced, since all the RNA that had been isolated was reverse transcribed. Assay used: immunoSEQ multiplex PCR; TCRdb lists only in-frame clones, some missing. The sample records under 300,000 clones, around 7.3% being singletons. The sequence derives from a woman aged 18 to 35 in good health. The specimen was central memory CD4+ T cells from blood.

This CDR3 reads CASSYPGQGDTEAFF. CDR3 bases: TGTGCCAGCAGTTACCCCGGACAGGGGGACACTGAAGCTTTCTTT. The rearrangement uses TRBV6-6 and TRBJ1-1; 10 positions match TRBD1. The CDR3 totals 15 residues. Germline lookup yields CDR1 MNHNY and CDR2 SVGAGI (reference sequence). V was clipped by 2 bases and J by 3 bases; unmatched bases: 3.